This T cell receptor beta chain was captured by sequencing in a study of T cell changes during pregnancy in multiple sclerosis. CDR1 and CDR2 (germline): SQVTM, ANQGSEA. Between the trimmed V and J ends, which lost 7 bases and 5 bases, there was a span of 11 bases. This CDR3 has 11 residues. Assay: immunoSEQ multiplex PCR; the TCRdb copy retains only in-frame clones and omits some. The repertoire holds roughly 100,000 clones, with around 92% as singletons. The chain joins TRBV29-1 to TRBJ1-1; perhaps TRBD1 as D (5 bases). The clonotype comes from a female donor with multiple sclerosis, enrolled in a pregnancy study. Sample: peripheral blood, taken after pregnancy. The CDR3 coding sequence is TGCAGCGGGGGGGAGGGGACTGAAGCTTTCTTT. Its protein is CSGGEGTEAFF. Full variable domain (outside the CDR3, taken from reference TRBV29-1 and TRBJ1-1): SAVISQKPSRDICQRGTSLTIQCQVDSQVTMMFWYRQQPGQSLTLIATANQGSEATYESGFVIDKFPISRPNLTFSTLTVSNMSPEDSSIYLCSGGEGTEAFFGQGTRLTVV.